One T cell receptor (beta chain) is described in this entry. The antigen remains unidentified. CDR1 LGHNA and CDR2 YNFKEQ come from the germline V gene. Between the trimmed V and J ends, which lost 4 bases and 6 bases, there was a span of 12 bases. CDR3 length: 14 residues. Unique molecular identifiers tagged the TCRbeta library. TCRdb processed the PCR reads anew with MiXCR; each CDR3 protein has one entry. The repertoire consists of some 5,000 distinct CDR3 sequences, with around 7% occurring once and the leading ten covering around 2%. These data belong to a study of T-cell reconstitution after alpha-beta-depleted transplantation in children. Findings of the study overall: About two months after transplant, alpha-beta T cells reportedly came from several hundred expanded graft clones. From newly produced T cells came most of the T-cell counts and diversity one year after transplant. Some patients showed high day-60 TCRbeta diversity, which derived from surviving recipient T cells and thymic progenitors.

This chain joins TRBV4-2 and TRBJ2-2, with no clear D. This TCR derives from a boy in the first two years of life who had a stem cell transplant for SCID, so the T cells may come from the graft donor. The sample was PBMCs, mostly from graft donor cells, taken 60 days after TCRalphabeta/CD19-depleted stem cell transplant. CDR3: CASSPRLPSGELFF. The CDR3 bases are TGTGCCAGCAGCCCTCGGCTTCCCTCCGGGGAGCTGTTTTTT.